The sequence of this T cell receptor beta chain was determined in a study of T cells in Graves' hyperthyroidism and ophthalmopathy. Template material for amplifying TCR beta CDR3 regions consisted of RNA transcripts. The HTBI set primed first-round TCR CDR3 RT-PCR. TCRdb used MiXCR to reprocess the multiplex PCR reads, holding one entry per CDR3 protein. Of over 400,000 distinct CDR3 sequences detected, 22% appear once; the ten largest clones hold around 50%. Germline V gene sequence: CDR1 GTSNPN, CDR2 SVGIG (reference sequence). This CDR3 spans 16 amino acids. With 4 bases removed from V and 1 base from J, the gap between germline ends came to 18 bases.

V and J are TRBV30 and TRBJ2-3, with D perhaps TRBD2 (5 bases). Material for sequencing was blood. This receptor was identified in a woman in her seventies with Graves' ophthalmopathy. The CDR3 DNA reads TGTGCCTGGAACACCCTCCCGAGCGGTCGCACAGATACGCAGTATTTT. Translated, it gives CAWNTLPSGRTDTQYF.